A selection of T cell receptor beta chains follows, all from one sample in a study of blood T cells in healthy people across ages. TCRdb used MiXCR to reprocess the 5' RACE reads, holding one entry per CDR3 protein. The sample shows some 730,000 distinct CDR3 sequences, about 24% of them seen only once. Sequencing was carried out using blood. Receptors were obtained from a man between 65 and 85 years old in good health. Each CDR3 is given without its conserved first and last residue. Fields, in order: V gene, CDR3 length, D gene, clone size, CDR3 protein. A D gene is named only where the DNA matches it firmly. The size entry is marked missing in some rows and otherwise reads once, few, many or a size class.

>TRBV5-1|12|-|-
ASSSMGVDTEAF
>TRBV20-1|12|TRBD1|few
SDLDRATNWGYT
>TRBV28|12|-|few
ASRPGTLNSPLH
>TRBV12-3/TRBV12-4|11|-|few
ASSWGVHTEAF
>TRBV24-1|15|-|few
ATSDVGVGPNTGELF
>TRBV29-1|9|-|-
SVRARRTAF
>TRBV4-1|11|-|-
ASSQGHLLGAF
>TRBV27|9|-|few
ATHRFGTQY
>TRBV4-2|14|-|-
ASSQDPRDATQPQH
>TRBV6-6|13|-|few
ASSYLGQGTYEQY
>TRBV29-1|9|TRBD1|many
SVESGQSTF
>TRBV6-2/TRBV6-3|13|TRBD2|-
ASSLKREWGETQY
>TRBV6-1|14|-|-
ASSGVWGLETGELF
>TRBV5-5|11|-|-
ASSSGAKNIQY
>TRBV20-1|11|TRBD1|few
SAVTGGNHGYT
>TRBV18|11|-|few
ASSPQGTYEQY
>TRBV19|12|-|-
ASSMGGTTYGYT
>TRBV7-9|10|-|few
ASNGGADEQY
>TRBV7-2|13|-|-
ASSLRQASGNTIY
>TRBV6-1|11|-|few
ASIQGNQETQY
>TRBV20-1|11|TRBD2|many
SAKRGGYNEQF
>TRBV28|12|-|-
ASIPWSGSYEQY
>TRBV5-1|12|-|-
ASSLDLTSYGYT
>TRBV6-2/TRBV6-3|12|-|-
ASSYLGRNNEQF
>TRBV4-1|13|TRBD1|few
ASSQDRDRIEKLF
>TRBV5-1|11|-|many
ASSLVGYNEQF
>TRBV30|11|-|many
AWSGGLLNEQF
>TRBV14|12|-|few
ASSPNHGGTEAF
>TRBV6-5|12|-|-
ASSYLGGSGTQY
>TRBV7-2|11|-|-
ASSLGRGTQAF
>TRBV6-6|12|-|few
ASRGQSVADTQY